The clone carrying this T cell receptor (beta chain) was counted ten times or more. Its antigen is as yet unknown. The V segment lost 5 bases and the J segment 2 bases; nucleotides outside the gene matches: 5. The CDR3 is made up of 15 amino acids. Per the germline V gene, CDR1 is SGHVS and CDR2 is FQNEAQ. Arm-PCR with iRepertoire HTBI primers amplified the CDR3 regions for these TCR beta libraries. MiXCR was run by TCRdb on the multiplex PCR reads, yielding one entry per CDR3 protein. The sample shows about 530,000 distinct CDR3 sequences, approximately 16% of them seen only once. Described time point: newly diagnosed GD, antithyroid drugs for less than 3 months. From PBMCs, RNA was extracted and then used to make the TCR library. The data were obtained in a study of regulatory T cells in long-lasting Graves disease. Regarding the study as a whole: Persistent patients had more shared public clonotypes (around 2,700) than new patients (approximately 970).

This same sample was also taken into another study, of T cells in Graves' hyperthyroidism and ophthalmopathy.

This receptor was taken from a woman aged 35 to 59 with Graves disease. J is TRBJ2-3 and V is TRBV7-8; 9 positions agree with TRBD2. The sequenced sample was peripheral blood mononuclear cells (PBMCs), obtained at new diagnosis, from a patient treated with antithyroid drugs. As DNA, the CDR3 is TGTGCCAGCAGCCCAAGACTAGCGGTCACAGATACGCAGTATTTT. Amino acids: CASSPRLAVTDTQYF. The full variable domain, its missing parts supplied by reference TRBV7-8 and TRBJ2-3, is GAGVSQSPRYKVAKRGQDVALRCDPISGHVSLFWYQQALGQGPEFLTYFQNEAQLDKSGLPSDRFFAERPEGSVSTLKIQRTQQEDSAVYLCASSPRLAVTDTQYFGPGTRLTVL.